One and the same sample provided the 18 T cell receptor beta chains below, sequenced in a study of T cells in Graves' hyperthyroidism and ophthalmopathy. Template material for amplifying TCR beta CDR3 regions consisted of RNA transcripts. HTBI primers were used for first-round RT-PCR of the TCR CDR3. TCRdb independently ran MiXCR on the multiplex PCR reads; one entry per CDR3 protein. The sample includes hundreds of thousands of distinct CDR3 sequences, almost 25% of them seen just once. Specimen: blood. The receptors shown here come from a woman aged 40 to 50 with Graves' ophthalmopathy.

This clonotype was counted at least ten times. The chain recombines TRBV28 with TRBJ1-1, with D perhaps matching TRBD1 (6 bases). The CDR3 spans 17 residues. Between the trimmed V and J ends, which lost 4 bases and 7 bases, there was a span of 25 bases. Germline-derived CDR1 and CDR2 are MDHEN and SYDVKM. The CDR3 region has the DNA TGTGCCAGCAGTTCATACCTCGGCGGGGGGGCGCCGGATGAAGCTTTCTTT. Translating gives CASSSYLGGGAPDEAFF.

As to this clonotype: Its ends do not fully match the called genes, so a read error is possible. The rearrangement uses TRBV24-1 and TRBJ1-1; D is unresolved. This CDR3 contains 15 residues. Germline values: CDR1 KGHDR, CDR2 SFDVKD. The CDR3 protein is CATSDSTQSLTEAYF. Written as DNA, the CDR3 is TGTGCCACCAGTGACTCAACACAGAGTTTGACTGAAGCTTACTTT.

This clonotype has ten or more counts. The CDR3 nucleotides read TGTGCCAGTACCGTGGTGGGGCTGAATCAGCCCCAGCATTTT. This codes for CASTVVGLNQPQHF. The J gene is TRBJ1-5, the V gene TRBV19; D is perhaps TRBD1 (5 bases). This CDR3 is built from 14 residues. Trimming took off 7 bases at V and 4 bases at J, with 14 bases between the two ends. Germline lookup yields CDR1 LNHDA and CDR2 SQIVND (reference sequence). The whole variable domain, remainder taken from reference TRBV19 and TRBJ1-5, is DGGITQSPKYLFRKEGQNVTLSCEQNLNHDAMYWYRQDPGQGLRLIYYSQIVNDFQKGDIAEGYSVSREKKESFPLTVTSAQKNPTAFYLCASTVVGLNQPQHFGDGTRLSIL.

This clonotype occurred many times. The V and J genes are TRBV19 and TRBJ1-1; D is uncertain. V dropped 1 base and J dropped 3 bases, with 12 bases sitting between them. This CDR3 spans 15 amino acids. In germline, CDR1 is LNHDA, CDR2 SQIVND (reference sequence). The CDR3: CASSIVSRDYTEAFF. The CDR3 DNA reads as TGTGCCAGTAGTATAGTATCTCGGGATTACACTGAAGCTTTCTTT.

This clonotype was seen at least ten times. This sequence joins TRBV20-1 and TRBJ2-7; no clear D gene. Per germline, CDR1 DFQATT and CDR2 SNEGSKA (reference sequence). The CDR3 totals 12 residues. V dropped 6 bases and J dropped 2 bases, with 11 bases sitting between them. This CDR3 is CSAPDLTYEQYF. The CDR3 DNA is TGCAGTGCGCCCGACTTGACCTACGAGCAGTACTTC.

In its sample, this clonotype was seen many times. The chain links TRBV6-5 to TRBJ2-7, with 9 bases fitting TRBD1. The CDR3 is 15 residues long. V trimming: 2 bases; J trimming: 1 base; junction bases outside the gene matches: 3. Germline V gene sequence: CDR1 MNHEY, CDR2 SVGAGI. CDR3 DNA: TGTGCCAGCAGTTACGGGGGACAGGGATCCTACGAGCAGTACTTC. This sequence encodes CASSYGGQGSYEQYF.

In this sample, this clonotype turned up many times. The chain links TRBV12-3 or TRBV12-4 to TRBJ2-1; tentative D call: TRBD1 (6 bases). Trimming took off 2 bases at V and 4 bases at J, with 12 bases between the two ends. The CDR3 runs 15 residues. In nucleotides, the CDR3 is TGTGCCAGCAGTTTAATTGGGACACAATACAATGAGCAGTTCTTC. Protein product: CASSLIGTQYNEQFF.

The rearrangement joins TRBV28 to TRBJ2-7; 8 bases align to TRBD2. CDR1 and CDR2 from the germline V gene are MDHEN and SYDVKM. The CDR3 totals 15 residues. With 6 bases clipped from V and 4 bases from J, the junction kept 11 bases outside the gene matches. Here the CDR3 DNA reads TGTGCCAGCAGCCGATTTAGCGGGAACGGGTACGAGCAGTACTTC. This encodes CASSRFSGNGYEQYF.

This clonotype was observed at least ten times. The V call is TRBV28, the J call TRBJ1-4; D unresolved. The CDR3 loop spans 16 amino acids. CDR1 MDHEN and CDR2 SYDVKM come from the germline V gene. Trimming cost V 3 bases and J 0 bases, with 11 bases left between them. CDR3 residues: CASSFGSPSTNEKLFF. DNA of the CDR3: TGTGCCAGCAGTTTCGGTTCGCCTTCAACTAATGAAAAACTGTTTTTT.

This clonotype was observed at least ten times. The J gene is TRBJ2-2, the V gene TRBV11-1; TRBD2 matches at 7 bases. V lost 0 bases and J lost 1; bases outside the gene matches: 11. The CDR3 sequence is 19 residues long. Germline V CDR1 and CDR2: SGHAT, FQDESV (reference sequence). CDR3 loop: CASSLAMGGRGLNTGELFF. As DNA, the CDR3 is TGTGCCAGCAGCTTAGCGATGGGGGGGAGGGGCCTGAACACCGGGGAGCTGTTTTTT.

Ten or more counts support this clonotype. V gene TRBV5-1 combines with J gene TRBJ2-5; 7 nucleotides match TRBD2. CDR1 and CDR2 from the germline V gene are SGHRS and YFSETQ. Trimming took 4 bases from V and 5 from J; bases not matched to a gene: 8. This CDR3 contains 14 residues. The CDR3 loop is CASSPLASRETQYF. The DNA of the CDR3 is TGCGCCAGCAGCCCACTAGCGAGTCGGGAGACCCAGTACTTC.

There are many counts of this clonotype. V usage is TRBV7-2 and J usage is TRBJ2-2, with a possible D match to TRBD1 (5 bases). CDR1 SGHTA and CDR2 FQGNSA come from the germline V gene. The V gene lost 5 bases and the J gene lost 8 bases, with 9 bases spanning the gap. The CDR3 runs 12 residues. The CDR3 DNA reads as TGTGCCAGCAGCCAAAACAGGGGGGAGCTGTTTTTT. Residues: CASSQNRGELFF.

This chain links TRBV5-1 with TRBJ2-7; D is undetermined. Trimming removed 4 bases at V and 3 bases at J, with 11 bases between. Germline V gene data show CDR1 as SGHRS and CDR2 as YFSETQ. The CDR3 length is 13 residues. In DNA form, the CDR3 reads TGCGCCAGCAGCGACATCCGGAGCTACGAGCAGTACTTC. This translates into CASSDIRSYEQYF.

In this sample, this clonotype turned up once. This rearrangement joins TRBV6-1 to TRBJ1-5; D might be TRBD1 (5 bases). The CDR3 contains 13 residues. Trimming pared 4 bases from V and 6 bases from J, leaving 10 bases between. Germline values: CDR1 MNHNS, CDR2 SASEGT. The CDR3 nucleotides are TGTGCCAGCAGTGGCCGGGACGTTCAGCCCCAGCATTTT. It encodes CASSGRDVQPQHF.

This clonotype was counted many times. CDR3 amino acids: CASSLGVDGSLNTGELFF. Here the CDR3 DNA reads TGTGCCAGCAGCTTAGGGGTTGACGGGAGCCTGAACACCGGGGAGCTGTTTTTT. The chain links TRBV11-1 to TRBJ2-2; D possibly corresponds to TRBD2 (6 bases). The CDR3 length is 18 residues. In germline, CDR1 is SGHAT, CDR2 FQDESV (reference sequence). Trimming shortened V by 1 base and J by 1 base, and 16 bases separated the two germline ends.

To note about this clonotype: A much larger clone is a single base away; this may be a read error. The chain combines TRBV11-1 with TRBJ2-7; no clear D. This CDR3 is 17 amino acids long. Germline CDR1 SGHAT, CDR2 FQDESV (reference sequence). CDR3 loop: CVSSEVPLDSGSYEQYF. The DNA for the CDR3 is TGTGTCAGCAGCGAGGTCCCTCTAGACTCCGGCTCCTACGAGCAGTACTTC. The variable domain in full, with the rest retrieved from reference TRBV11-1 and TRBJ2-7, is EAEVAQSPRYKITEKSQAVAFWCDPISGHATLYWYRQILGQGPELLVQFQDESVVDDSQLPKDRFSAERLKGVDSTLKIQPAELGDSAMYLCVSSEVPLDSGSYEQYFGPGTRLTVT.

The sample holds many counts of this clonotype. V and J are TRBV6-1 and TRBJ2-7; D is ambiguous. Per the germline V gene, CDR1 is MNHNS and CDR2 is SASEGT. V lost 0 bases and J 4 bases, leaving 10 bases between the germline ends. The CDR3 runs to 14 residues. The CDR3 bases are TGTGCCAGCAGTGAAGCCCTAGTCCTTTACGAGCAGTACTTC. It codes for CASSEALVLYEQYF.

This clonotype appeared once. This chain uses TRBV15 with TRBJ1-2; D is unresolved. Germline values: CDR1 LNHNV, CDR2 YYDKDF (reference sequence). V dropped 1 base and J dropped 5 bases, with 14 bases sitting between them. The CDR3 is made up of 15 amino acids. The chain's CDR3 is CATSRGWERSYGYTF. The CDR3, as DNA: TGTGCCACCAGCAGAGGATGGGAGAGAAGTTATGGCTACACCTTC.